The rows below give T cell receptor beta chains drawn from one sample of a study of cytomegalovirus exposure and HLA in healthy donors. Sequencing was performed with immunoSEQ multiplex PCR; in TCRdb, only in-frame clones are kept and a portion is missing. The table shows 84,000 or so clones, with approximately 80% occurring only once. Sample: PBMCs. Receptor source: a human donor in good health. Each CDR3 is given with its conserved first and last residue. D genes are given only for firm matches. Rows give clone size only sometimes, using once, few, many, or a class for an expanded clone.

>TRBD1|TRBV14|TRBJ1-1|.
TGTGCCAGCAGCCCGAGGGGGCCAACTGAAGCTTTCTTT
CASSPRGPTEAFF
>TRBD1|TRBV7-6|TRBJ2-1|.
TGTGCCAGCAGCTTAGAGGCGGACAGGGGCGATGAGCAGTTCTTC
CASSLEADRGDEQFF
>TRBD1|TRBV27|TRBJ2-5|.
TGTGCCAGCAGCCGGGACAGCGAGGAGACCCAGTACTTC
CASSRDSEETQYF
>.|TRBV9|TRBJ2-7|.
TGTGCCAGCAGCGTAGGCAGGGCTGGGGAGCAGTACTTC
CASSVGRAGEQYF
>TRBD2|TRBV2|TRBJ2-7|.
TGTGCCAGCAGTGAAGGGGCTAGCGGGCCCAGGGAGCAGTACTTC
CASSEGASGPREQYF
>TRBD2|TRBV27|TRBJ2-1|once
TGTGCCAGCAGTAAGGCTAGCGGATCAAATGAGCAGTTCTTC
CASSKASGSNEQFF
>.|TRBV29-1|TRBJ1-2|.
TGCAGCGTTGCGGTATCGACTTATTACGGCTACACCTTC
CSVAVSTYYGYTF
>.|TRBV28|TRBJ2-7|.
TGTGCCAGCAGTTTTTTTGCAGGGGTATCCTACGAGCAGTACTTC
CASSFFAGVSYEQYF
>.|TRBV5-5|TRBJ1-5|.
TGTGCCAGCAGCCCACGCGGAGCTAGCAATCAGCCCCAGCATTTT
CASSPRGASNQPQHF
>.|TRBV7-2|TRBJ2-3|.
TGTGCCAGCAGCTTACCGGGGGGCCGAAGCACAGATACGCAGTATTTT
CASSLPGGRSTDTQYF
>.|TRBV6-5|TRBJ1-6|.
TGTGCCAGCAGTCCCGAGGAAGCTTCACCCCTCCACTTT
CASSPEEASPLHF
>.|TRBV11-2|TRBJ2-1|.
TGTGCCAGCAGCTTAGTAGCTCGGAGCTCCTACAATGAGCAGTTCTTC
CASSLVARSSYNEQFF
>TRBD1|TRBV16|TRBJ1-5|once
TGTGCCAGCAGCCAATCGTTCGAGAGCAGGGGGCATCAGCCCCAGCATTTT
CASSQSFESRGHQPQHF
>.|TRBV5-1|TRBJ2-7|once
TGTGCCAGCAGCTTGGCCGGACTCCTCGACGAGCAGTACTTC
CASSLAGLLDEQYF
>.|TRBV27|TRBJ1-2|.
TGTGCCAGCAGTTCGGGGTCCTTTCTAGACTATGGCTACACCTTC
CASSSGSFLDYGYTF
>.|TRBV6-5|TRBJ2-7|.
TGTGCCAGCAGTTATGGGGCACATGCCTACGAGCAGTACTTC
CASSYGAHAYEQYF
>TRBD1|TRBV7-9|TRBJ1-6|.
TGTGCCAGCAGCCCGACAGGGGTAAGGAATTCACCCCTCCACTTT
CASSPTGVRNSPLHF
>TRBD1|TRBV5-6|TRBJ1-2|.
TGTGCCAGCAGCTTGTTGCAGGGGGCGGGCGGCTACACCTTC
CASSLLQGAGGYTF
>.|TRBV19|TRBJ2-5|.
TGTGCCAGTAGTATGGACTCGGGGGACCTGGAGACCCAGTACTTC
CASSMDSGDLETQYF
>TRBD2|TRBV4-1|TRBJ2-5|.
TGCGCCAGCTCCCGGGACTATCAAGAGACCCAGTACTTC
CASSRDYQETQYF
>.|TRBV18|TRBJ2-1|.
TGTGCCAGCTCACCGAGCTCCTACAATGAGCAGTTCTTC
CASSPSSYNEQFF
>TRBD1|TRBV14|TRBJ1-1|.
TGTGCCAGCAGCCCAGGGGGCGGGACTGAAGCTTTCTTT
CASSPGGGTEAFF
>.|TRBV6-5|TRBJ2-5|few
TGTGCCAGCAGTTACTCTCACTCCCAAGAGACCCAGTACTTC
CASSYSHSQETQYF
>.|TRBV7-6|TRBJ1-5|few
TGTGCCAGCAGCTTAGCAGGGGGCAATCAGCCCCAGCATTTT
CASSLAGGNQPQHF
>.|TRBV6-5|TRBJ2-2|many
TGTGCCAGCAGCTTGGGGGGGAACACCGGGGAGCTGTTTTTT
CASSLGGNTGELFF
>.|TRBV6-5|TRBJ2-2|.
TGTGCCAGCAGCCGCACAGGGTTACTCACCGGGGAGCTGTTTTTT
CASSRTGLLTGELFF
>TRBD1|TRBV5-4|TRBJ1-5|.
TGTGCCAGCAGCTTCAAGGGGGCGGACCAGCCCCAGCATTTT
CASSFKGADQPQHF